This entry describes one TCR beta chain. These data belong to a study of human T cells and chemical hapten exposure. The time point was: pre-sensitization, week 0. Indicated treatment: therapeutic diphenylcyclopropenone sensitization with weekly scalp DPC. Each donor was an alopecia patient between 18 and 70 years of age who qualified for DPC. Trimming left V 7 bases short and J 1 base short, with 8 bases between. This CDR3 contains 14 residues. TCRdb re-analysed the RACE reads in MiXCR, keeping a single row per CDR3 protein. The sample lists approximately 100,000 distinct CDR3 sequences; 9.5% to 15% were seen once.

The sample here was whole blood, taken in connection with sensitization to the hapten diphenylcyclopropenone (DPC). This clonotype was obtained from a woman between 50 and 59 years old with alopecia areata. Some clones in this sample may be carry-over from other donors' samples. The chain links TRBV12-3 or TRBV12-4 to TRBJ2-6, with D possibly being TRBD2 (6 bases). The CDR3: CASKGRSGANVLTF. The CDR3 nucleotides read TGTGCCAGCAAGGGGAGGTCTGGGGCCAACGTCCTGACTTTC.